Sequencing of this T cell receptor (beta chain) was carried out in a study of memory CD4+ T cells and cytomegalovirus serostatus. The sort gate was single viable CD3+CD4+CD8-CD45RO+ cells for memory CD4+ T cells. Generated by immunoSEQ multiplex PCR, the TCRdb table keeps only in-frame clones and is missing some. The sample includes around 26,000 clones, 75% to 85% of them seen just once. Germline assignment: CDR1 MGHRA and CDR2 YSYEKL. J was trimmed by 4 bases and V by 3 bases; bases with no gene match: 0. The CDR3 spans 13 residues. This sequence was found in an adult in good health and CMV-seronegative. This chain joins TRBV4-1 and TRBJ2-3; TRBD1 agrees at 8 bases. The sequenced material came from memory CD4+ T cells from blood. DNA of the CDR3: TGCGCCAGCAGCCAGACAGGGGCAGATACGCAGTATTTT. Translating it yields CASSQTGADTQYF.